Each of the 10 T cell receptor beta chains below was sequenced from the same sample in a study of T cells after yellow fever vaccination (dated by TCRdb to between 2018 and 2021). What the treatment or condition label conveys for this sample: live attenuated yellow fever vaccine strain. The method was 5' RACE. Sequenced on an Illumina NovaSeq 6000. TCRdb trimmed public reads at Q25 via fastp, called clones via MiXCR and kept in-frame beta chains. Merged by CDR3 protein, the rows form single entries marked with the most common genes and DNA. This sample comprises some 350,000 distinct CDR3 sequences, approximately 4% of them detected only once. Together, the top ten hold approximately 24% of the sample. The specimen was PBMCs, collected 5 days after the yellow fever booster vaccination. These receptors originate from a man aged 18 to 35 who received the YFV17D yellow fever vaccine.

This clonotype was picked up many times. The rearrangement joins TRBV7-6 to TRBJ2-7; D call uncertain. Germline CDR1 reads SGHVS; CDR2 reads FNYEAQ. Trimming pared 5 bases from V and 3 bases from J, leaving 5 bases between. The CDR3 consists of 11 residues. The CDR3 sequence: CASSTHYEQYF. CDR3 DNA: TGTGCCAGCAGCACCCACTACGAGCAGTACTTC.

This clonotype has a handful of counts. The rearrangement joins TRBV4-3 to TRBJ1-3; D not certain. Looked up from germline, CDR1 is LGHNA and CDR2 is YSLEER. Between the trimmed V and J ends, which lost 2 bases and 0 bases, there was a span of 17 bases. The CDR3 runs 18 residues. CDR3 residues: CASSQIDRRAISGNTIYF. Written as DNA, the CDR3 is TGCGCCAGCAGCCAAATAGATCGGCGGGCGATCTCTGGAAACACCATATATTTT.

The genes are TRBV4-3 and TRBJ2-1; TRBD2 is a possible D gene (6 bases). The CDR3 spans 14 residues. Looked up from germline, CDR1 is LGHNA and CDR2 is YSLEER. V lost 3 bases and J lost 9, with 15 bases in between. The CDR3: CASSQIPGGVEQFF. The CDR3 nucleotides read TGCGCCAGCAGCCAGATCCCCGGAGGGGTTGAGCAGTTCTTC.

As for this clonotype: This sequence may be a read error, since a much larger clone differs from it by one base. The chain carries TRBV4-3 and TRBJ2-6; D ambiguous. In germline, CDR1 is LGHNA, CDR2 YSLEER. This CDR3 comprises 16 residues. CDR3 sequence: CDSSPYGVSGANVLTF. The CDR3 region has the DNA TGCGACAGCAGCCCTTACGGTGTCTCTGGGGCCAACGTCCTGACTTTC.

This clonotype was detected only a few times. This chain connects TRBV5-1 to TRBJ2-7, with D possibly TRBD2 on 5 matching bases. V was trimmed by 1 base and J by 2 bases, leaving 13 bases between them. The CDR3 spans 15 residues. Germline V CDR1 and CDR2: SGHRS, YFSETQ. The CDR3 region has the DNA TGCGCCAGCAGCTTGAGGCGGGCAGAGACCTACGAGCAGTACTTC. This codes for CASSLRRAETYEQYF.

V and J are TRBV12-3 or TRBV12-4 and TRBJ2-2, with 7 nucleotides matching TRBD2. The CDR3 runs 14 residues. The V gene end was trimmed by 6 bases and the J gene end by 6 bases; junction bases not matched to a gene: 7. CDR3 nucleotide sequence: TGTGCCAGCAGCCCCGGACTAGTCGCCGGGGAGCTGTTTTTT. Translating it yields CASSPGLVAGELFF.

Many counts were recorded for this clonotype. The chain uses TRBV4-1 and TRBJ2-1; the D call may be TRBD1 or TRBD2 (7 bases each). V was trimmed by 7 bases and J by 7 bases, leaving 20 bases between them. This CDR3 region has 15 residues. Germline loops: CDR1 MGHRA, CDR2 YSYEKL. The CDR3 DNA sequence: TGCGCCAGCACGGGTCAGGCAGGGGGGGGAAATGAGCAGTTCTTC. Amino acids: CASTGQAGGGNEQFF.

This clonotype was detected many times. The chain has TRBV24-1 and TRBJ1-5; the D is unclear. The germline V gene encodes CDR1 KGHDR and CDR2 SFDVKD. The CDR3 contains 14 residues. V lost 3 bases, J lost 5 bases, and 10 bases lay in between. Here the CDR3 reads CATSDGWGHQPQHF. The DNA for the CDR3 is TGTGCCACCAGTGATGGGTGGGGTCATCAGCCCCAGCATTTT.

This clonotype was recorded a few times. CDR3 in amino acids: CSARTGTYDEQYF. CDR3 DNA sequence: TGCAGTGCTAGAACTGGTACCTACGACGAGCAGTACTTC. The V call is TRBV20-1, the J call TRBJ2-7, with D unresolved. Germline-derived CDR1 and CDR2 are DFQATT and SNEGSKA (reference sequence). The CDR3 length is 13 residues. V was trimmed by 2 bases and J by 5 bases, leaving 13 bases between them.

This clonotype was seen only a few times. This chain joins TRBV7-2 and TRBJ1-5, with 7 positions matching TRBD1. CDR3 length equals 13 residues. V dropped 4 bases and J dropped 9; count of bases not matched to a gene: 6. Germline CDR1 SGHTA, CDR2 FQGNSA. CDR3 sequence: CASSSWTGVPQHF. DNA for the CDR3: TGTGCCAGCAGCTCATGGACAGGCGTGCCCCAGCATTTT.